This is a list of T cell receptor beta chains from one sample in a study of vaccination and CD4 T cells after COVID-19. TCRdb independently ran MiXCR on the PCR reads; one entry per CDR3 protein. This sample has about 20,000 distinct CDR3 sequences; roughly 47% occur once, and the top ten carry 7% to 8.5%. What these receptors recognize is not known. The material sequenced was CD4+ T cells from blood, cultured in vitro. The source of these receptors is a human donor who had recovered from COVID-19. Each CDR3 is given with its conserved first and last residue. Fields, in order: V gene, D gene, J gene, clone size, CDR3 DNA, CDR3 protein. A D gene is named only where the DNA matches it firmly. For some rows the clone size is stated as once, few or many, or as a class when expanded; others skip it.

TRBV20-1,TRBD1,TRBJ1-2,few,TGCAGTGCTCCCGACAGGGTATCGGGCTACACCTTC,CSAPDRVSGYTF
TRBV24-1,NA,TRBJ1-5,NA,TGTGCCACCAGTGATTCCCGAATGGGCAGGGTTGGCAATCAGCCCCAGCATTTT,CATSDSRMGRVGNQPQHF
TRBV28,TRBD1,TRBJ2-5,few,TGTGCCAGCAGTGGCGTGGGACAGGGTGAAGAGACCCAGTACTTC,CASSGVGQGEETQYF
TRBV20-1,TRBD1,TRBJ1-2,NA,TGCAGTGCTAGATGGACAGGCTCGGGGAGAGGCTACACCTTC,CSARWTGSGRGYTF
TRBV11-2,NA,TRBJ1-1,few,TGTGCCAGCAGCTTAGCCGGGGGACGAAATGAAGCTTTCTTT,CASSLAGGRNEAFF
TRBV19,NA,TRBJ1-5,NA,TGTGCCAGTACCCCGATCGGCGGGGGAGGGAGGCCCCAGCATTTT,CASTPIGGGGRPQHF
TRBV6-1,NA,TRBJ2-5,NA,TGTGCCAGCAGTGAACCCGGTTCTGAGACCCAGTACTTC,CASSEPGSETQYF
TRBV20-1,NA,TRBJ2-3,NA,TGCAGTGCTGTAGTGACGGGGCTAGTCGATACGCAGTATTTT,CSAVVTGLVDTQYF
TRBV20-1,NA,TRBJ2-7,once,TGCAGTGCTAGAGGTATCCTACCCCCCGGACAGTTATACTACGAGCAGTACTTC,CSARGILPPGQLYYEQYF
TRBV2,NA,TRBJ2-2,NA,TGTGCCAGCGGCCGCAGGGGGGAAGCCGGGGAGCTGTTTTTT,CASGRRGEAGELFF
TRBV6-1,NA,TRBJ2-7,few,TGTGCCAGCAGTGAAGCGCGGAACCGGGGACGCGGGCTCGAGCAGTACTTC,CASSEARNRGRGLEQYF
TRBV6-1,NA,TRBJ1-1,few,TGTGCCAGCAAAGGTGGATCGGGGGGCGGCACTGAAGCTTTCTTT,CASKGGSGGGTEAFF
TRBV19,NA,TRBJ1-2,NA,TGTGCCAGTAGCCCGGGCCGAATTCCTTATGGCTACACCTTC,CASSPGRIPYGYTF
TRBV10-3,NA,TRBJ2-2,NA,TGTGCCATCAGTCAGGGAAGGGACACCGGGGAGCTGTTTTTT,CAISQGRDTGELFF
TRBV6-5,NA,TRBJ1-2,NA,TGTGCCAGCAGTTCTCCTGGACGGGACTATGGCCACACCTTC,CASSSPGRDYGHTF
TRBV2,NA,TRBJ1-5,NA,TGTGCCAGCAGTGGGAGGGGCAATCAGCCCCAGCATTTT,CASSGRGNQPQHF
TRBV6-5,TRBD1,TRBJ1-1,NA,TGTGCCAGCAGTTACGACAGGGGGAGGGTTGAAGCTTTCTTT,CASSYDRGRVEAFF
TRBV6-1,NA,TRBJ2-7,few,TGTGCCAGCAGTGAAGAATGGCACTCCTACGAGCAGTACTTC,CASSEEWHSYEQYF
TRBV7-9,TRBD2,TRBJ2-4,NA,TGTGCCAGCAGCTCTAGGACTAGCAGAAACATTCAGTACTTC,CASSSRTSRNIQYF
TRBV28,NA,TRBJ1-2,NA,TGTGCCAGCAGTTTAAGTTATCGGGACTATGGCTACACCTTC,CASSLSYRDYGYTF
TRBV6-1,NA,TRBJ2-3,few,TGTGCCAGCAGTGAATGGGGGCCGACTCAGGGTACGCAGTATTTT,CASSEWGPTQGTQYF
TRBV19,NA,TRBJ1-1,NA,TGTGCCAGTAGTCGCCTGAGCCAGCGGAGTACTGAAGCTTTCTTT,CASSRLSQRSTEAFF
TRBV15,NA,TRBJ1-5,NA,TGTGCCACCAGCAGAGATCGGTTGACGTTTCAGCCCCAGCATTTT,CATSRDRLTFQPQHF
TRBV7-9,TRBD2,TRBJ2-5,NA,TGTGCCAGCAGCTTAGGCGGCGGGGGGGAAGAGACCCAGTACTTC,CASSLGGGGEETQYF
TRBV7-9,NA,TRBJ1-4,NA,TGTGCCAGCAGCCCCCGAGAGGTCAAAGGCGGGAGTGAAAAACTGTTTTTT,CASSPREVKGGSEKLFF
TRBV4-2,NA,TRBJ1-5,NA,TGTGCCAGCAGCCAAGATCTGGCAGCTGGGGGGGGGGCCCAGCATTTT,CASSQDLAAGGGAQHF
TRBV12-3/TRBV12-4,TRBD1,TRBJ1-5,few,TGTGCCAGCAGTCTGGGGACAGGGAAACAGCCCCAGCATTTT,CASSLGTGKQPQHF
TRBV10-3,NA,TRBJ1-1,NA,TGTGCCATCAGTGAGGGTCCGGGGGAGGACACTGAAGCTTTCTTT,CAISEGPGEDTEAFF
TRBV6-2/TRBV6-3,NA,TRBJ2-5,NA,TGTGCCAGCAGCCCGGAAGGGTTGGAGACCCAGTACTTC,CASSPEGLETQYF
TRBV27,NA,TRBJ1-1,few,TGTGCCAGCAGTGCCCTGGGGGGGGCGAACACTGAAGCTTTCTTT,CASSALGGANTEAFF
TRBV2,TRBD1,TRBJ1-5,NA,TGTGCCAGCAGTCCAGGGGGGGGTCAGCCCCAGCATTTT,CASSPGGGQPQHF
TRBV11-2,NA,TRBJ1-3,NA,TGTGCCAGCAGCTGGGTCCACTCTGGAAACACCATATATTTT,CASSWVHSGNTIYF
TRBV7-6,NA,TRBJ2-5,few,TGTGCCAGCAGCTTAGCGTCAGGGGAGGAGACCCAGTACTTC,CASSLASGEETQYF
TRBV14,NA,TRBJ2-5,few,TGTGCCAGCAGCCAAGGGGCCAGGTCCGAGACCCAGTACTTC,CASSQGARSETQYF